The rows below give T cell receptor beta chains drawn from one sample of a study of T cell responses to AZD1222 COVID-19 vaccine. Produced via immunoSEQ multiplex PCR; TCRdb's table is partial and in-frame only. The sample contains fewer than 150,000 clones, around 93% of which appear only once. The sample was peripheral blood, taken on day 0 of AZD1222 vaccination. These receptors were collected from an adult in good health. The CDR3 runs from the conserved cysteine through the conserved F or W. A D gene is named only where the DNA matches it firmly.

cdr3_aa	v_call	j_call	d_call
CASTRGLNSPLHF	TRBV7-9	TRBJ1-6	NA
CAISESMLDTQYF	TRBV10-3	TRBJ2-3	NA
CASSLSGTRSNQPQHF	TRBV28	TRBJ1-5	NA
CASRSRDRAGYTF	TRBV5-6	TRBJ1-2	TRBD1
CASSLPGLAGGDEQFF	TRBV5-1	TRBJ2-1	TRBD2
CASSQVFPGTSGNTIYF	TRBV4-1	TRBJ1-3	NA
CASSNLAGPSQETQYF	TRBV5-8	TRBJ2-5	TRBD2
CASSLHAGEGNQPQHF	TRBV27	TRBJ1-5	NA
CAWSRGTSTDTQYF	TRBV30	TRBJ2-3	NA
CASSFSAGGGSTTDYGYTF	TRBV28	TRBJ1-2	NA
CASSFTAQPQHF	TRBV7-9	TRBJ1-5	NA
CASSFRRQGRRAGANVLTF	TRBV5-1	TRBJ2-6	NA
CASSQLAGGFSSYNEQFF	TRBV9	TRBJ2-1	TRBD2
CASSLKVFGTGDEQYF	TRBV5-4	TRBJ2-7	TRBD1
CASSPFDTSYEQYF	TRBV18	TRBJ2-7	NA
CASSEFGGLNTEAFF	TRBV6-1	TRBJ1-1	NA
CATSRGAGAYEQYF	TRBV15	TRBJ2-7	TRBD2
CASTLAAPFPNEQFF	TRBV3-1/TRBV3-2	TRBJ2-1	TRBD2
CASSQEWAGLYEQYF	TRBV3-1/TRBV3-2	TRBJ2-7	NA
CASSLALQGASEKLFF	TRBV7-6	TRBJ1-4	NA
CASSEHRTYRSEQYF	TRBV10-1	TRBJ2-7	NA
CASSYSLGANTEAFF	TRBV6-2/TRBV6-3	TRBJ1-1	NA
CASSLRGTDTQYF	TRBV28	TRBJ2-3	NA
CASSQDGDSEQYF	TRBV4-3	TRBJ2-7	NA
CSARGQGAGTF	TRBV20-1	TRBJ1-2	TRBD1
CASRSIGEMNTEAFF	TRBV11-2	TRBJ1-1	NA
CASSPQGQGFGNTIYF	TRBV9	TRBJ1-3	TRBD1
CASRRQGEAFF	TRBV3-1/TRBV3-2	TRBJ1-1	TRBD1
CASSAGQETQYF	TRBV9	TRBJ2-5	NA
CASSFEISNYEQYF	TRBV5-6	TRBJ2-7	NA
CASSLGDRGQANTEAFF	TRBV28	TRBJ1-1	TRBD1
CASSPRTGYGYTF	TRBV7-8	TRBJ1-2	TRBD1
CSVEETVGPSYGYTF	TRBV29-1	TRBJ1-2	NA
CASSQGLAYEQYF	TRBV7-9	TRBJ2-7	TRBD2
CATSRDRQARQPQHF	TRBV15	TRBJ1-5	NA
CASSEGIQYF	TRBV6-1	TRBJ2-4	NA
CASSWPGDQPQHF	TRBV6-2/TRBV6-3	TRBJ1-5	NA
CASSVAEGGRYGYTF	TRBV9	TRBJ1-2	TRBD1
CASSLGQFNEQYF	TRBV7-6	TRBJ2-7	NA
CASSRPGPLSSEQFF	TRBV14	TRBJ2-1	NA
CASSPSDRGQSNQPQHF	TRBV6-6	TRBJ1-5	TRBD1